The 12 T cell receptor beta chains below come from one sample, sequenced in a study of blood T cells in healthy people across ages. A second PCR of 7 to 11 cycles used a sample-barcoded 5' primer and a J-beta primer mix. TCRdb fed the 5' RACE reads into MiXCR, producing one record per CDR3 protein. This table holds 1.5 million to 2 million distinct CDR3 sequences, roughly 28% found once. The source material was blood. All receptors come from a woman aged 25 to 39 in good health.

The chain has TRBV28 and TRBJ2-3; TRBD1 matches at 9 bases. Germline V CDR1 and CDR2: MDHEN, SYDVKM. V dropped 5 bases and J dropped 4; count of bases not matched to a gene: 7. CDR3 length: 15 amino acids. The CDR3 sequence: CASSASGQGPDTQYF. DNA for the CDR3: TGTGCCAGCAGTGCTTCGGGACAGGGCCCAGATACGCAGTATTTT. Full variable domain (remainder filled in from reference TRBV28 and TRBJ2-3): DVKVTQSSRYLVKRTGEKVFLECVQDMDHENMFWYRQDPGLGLRLIYFSYDVKMKEKGDIPEGYSVSREKKERFSLILESASTNQTSMYLCASSASGQGPDTQYFGPGTRLTVL.

The rearrangement links TRBV27 to TRBJ1-5; D uncertain. This CDR3 region has 14 residues. Germline CDR1 is MNHEY and CDR2 is SMNVEV (reference sequence). With 5 bases removed from V and 6 bases from J, the gap between germline ends came to 14 bases. CDR3 sequence reads: CASSLYGVGQPQHF. As DNA, the CDR3 is TGTGCCAGCAGTCTTTATGGCGTTGGTCAGCCCCAGCATTTT.

The chain has TRBV7-9 and TRBJ1-6; 7 nucleotides agree with TRBD1. The CDR3 covers 16 residues. The ends lost 0 bases at V and 7 bases at J; junction bases unmatched: 6. Germline V gene data show CDR1 as SEHNR and CDR2 as FQNEAQ (reference sequence). CDR3 residues: CASSLASGGQNSPLHF. The DNA of the CDR3 is TGTGCCAGCAGCTTAGCGTCCGGGGGACAGAATTCACCCCTCCACTTT.

The chain combines TRBV21-1 with TRBJ2-4; whether TRBD1, the table's D call, matches the DNA was not checked. TRBV21-1 constitutes a pseudogene. The CDR3 extends over 17 amino acids. CDR3 DNA: TGTGCCAGCAGCAAAAGATGGGGGGCGCAAGCCAAAAACATTCAGTACTTC. Protein product: CASSKRWGAQAKNIQYF.

This clonotype was counted a few times. The genes are TRBV6-2 or TRBV6-3 and TRBJ2-7; TRBD1 might be the D (5 bases). The CDR3 length is 13 residues. Germline lookup yields CDR1 MNHEY and CDR2 SVGEGT. V was pared by 5 bases and J by 2 bases, with 10 bases between. CDR3: CASSHDSTYEQYF. The CDR3 region has the DNA TGTGCCAGCAGTCACGACAGTACCTACGAGCAGTACTTC.

Only a few counts were recorded for this clonotype. The chain employs TRBV5-5 and TRBJ2-3; 14 bases align to TRBD2. Germline CDR1 and CDR2: SGHKS and YYEKEE (reference sequence). Trimming cost V 7 bases and J 3 bases; bases outside gene matches: 7. CDR3 length equals 16 residues. The CDR3 DNA reads TGTGCCAGCGGAAGACTAGCGGGGGGGCAGACAGATACGCAGTATTTT. This encodes CASGRLAGGQTDTQYF.

This chain's CDR3 is CSAAVGADTQYF. CDR3 DNA: TGCAGTGCTGCGGTTGGGGCAGATACGCAGTATTTT. The chain recombines TRBV20-1 with TRBJ2-3; D is undetermined. Germline V gene lookup returns CDR1 DFQATT and CDR2 SNEGSKA (reference sequence). CDR3 length equals 12 residues. V lost 5 bases, J lost 4 bases, and 10 bases lay in between.

This clonotype was seen only a few times. The rearrangement uses TRBV24-1 and TRBJ2-3; tentatively, D is TRBD2 (5 bases). V lost 9 bases and J 2 bases, leaving 11 bases between the germline ends. The V gene's germline CDR1 is KGHDR and CDR2 SFDVKD. This CDR3 region has 13 residues. The CDR3 reads CATGEQHTDTQYF. Written as DNA, the CDR3 is TGTGCCACCGGGGAGCAGCACACAGATACGCAGTATTTT.

This clonotype was found a few times. This rearrangement joins TRBV2 to TRBJ2-5; 15 nucleotides match TRBD2. Trimming cost V 6 bases and J 5 bases; bases outside gene matches: 4. The length of the CDR3 is 15 residues. The germline V gene has CDR1 SNHLY and CDR2 FYNNEI. The CDR3 DNA reads TGTGCCAGCAGCGGGACTAGCGGGGGGTCGGAGACCCAGTACTTC. It is translated as CASSGTSGGSETQYF.

Many counts were recorded for this clonotype. This chain links TRBV20-1 with TRBJ2-3; the match to TRBD1 covers 7 bases. Germline V lookup: CDR1 DFQATT, CDR2 SNEGSKA (reference sequence). The V and J ends lost 5 bases and 3 bases, in that order; junction bases with no gene match: 8. This CDR3 contains 14 residues. The CDR3 loop reads CSAGQDSGTDTQYF. The CDR3, as DNA: TGCAGTGCTGGACAGGACTCCGGGACAGATACGCAGTATTTT.

This clonotype was counted between two and nine times. The chain links TRBV6-6 to TRBJ1-2; 7 nucleotides align to TRBD1. V shed 4 bases and J 3 bases; nucleotides not matched to a gene: 8. The CDR3 has 15 amino acids. In germline, CDR1 is MNHNY, CDR2 SVGAGI (reference sequence). The CDR3 loop reads CASSSSPGTDYGYTF. In nucleotides, the CDR3 is TGTGCCAGCAGTTCGTCACCCGGGACAGACTATGGCTACACCTTC.

This clonotype was seen a few times. The chain links TRBV2 to TRBJ2-5; 8 bases align to TRBD2. This CDR3 contains 15 residues. The trim removed 4 bases at V and 4 bases at J, leaving 8 bases unmatched. The V gene's germline CDR1 is SNHLY and CDR2 FYNNEI. CDR3 DNA sequence: TGTGCCAGCAGTGGGTTAGCGGGGTACCGAGAGACCCAGTACTTC. The encoded protein is CASSGLAGYRETQYF.